This is a list of T cell receptor beta chains from one sample in a study of Ad26.COV2.S vaccination and SARS-CoV-2 variants. Repertoires were generated with immunoSEQ multiplex PCR, while TCRdb's copy carries only in-frame clones and drops some. The sample lists fewer than 150,000 clones, just over 85% seen once, with less than 6% in the top ten. Source: peripheral blood, taken after recovery from COVID-19. These TCRs come from a human donor who had recovered from COVID-19. CDR3s include the opening cysteine and the closing phenylalanine or tryptophan. A D gene is named only where the DNA matches it firmly. Rows give clone size only sometimes, using once, few, many, or a class for an expanded clone.

length,D,size,V,J,CDR3,DNA
12,-,-,TRBV6-5,TRBJ2-1,CASSPNLNEQFF,TGTGCCAGCAGCCCCAACCTCAATGAGCAGTTCTTC
14,-,-,TRBV28,TRBJ2-5,CASRLGGDTATQYF,TGTGCCAGCAGGCTGGGGGGGGACACCGCGACCCAGTACTTC
14,TRBD1,-,TRBV24-1,TRBJ2-2,CATRDQGATGELFF,TGTGCCACCCGGGACCAGGGGGCCACCGGGGAGCTGTTTTTT
13,-,-,TRBV28,TRBJ1-4,CATCRDINEKLFF,TGTGCCACCTGCCGGGATATTAATGAAAAACTGTTTTTT
14,-,-,TRBV6-5,TRBJ2-1,CASSYRADYNEQFF,TGTGCCAGCAGTTACAGGGCCGACTACAATGAGCAGTTCTTC
13,-,few,TRBV12-3/TRBV12-4,TRBJ2-2,CASSPRQIGELFF,TGTGCCAGCAGTCCCCGGCAGATCGGGGAGCTGTTTTTT
17,-,-,TRBV28,TRBJ1-1,CASSLPPPTSFGTEAFF,TGTGCCAGCAGCCTACCACCCCCAACTTCTTTTGGCACTGAAGCTTTCTTT
15,TRBD1,-,TRBV7-6,TRBJ2-3,CASSPGTGDTDTQYF,TGTGCCAGCAGCCCCGGGACAGGGGACACAGATACGCAGTATTTT
13,-,-,TRBV24-1,TRBJ1-4,CATSDRAIPKLFF,TGTGCCACCAGTGACAGGGCTATTCCAAAACTGTTTTTT
15,TRBD1,-,TRBV18,TRBJ1-4,CASSSQTGEREKLFF,TGTGCCAGCTCTTCCCAGACAGGGGAGCGAGAAAAACTGTTTTTT
14,TRBD1,few,TRBV10-1,TRBJ1-5,CASSGDRGDQPQHF,TGCGCCAGCAGCGGGGACAGGGGCGATCAGCCCCAGCATTTT
17,-,-,TRBV7-6,TRBJ2-2,CASSLALWTQNTGELFF,TGTGCCAGCAGCTTAGCGCTTTGGACTCAGAACACCGGGGAGCTGTTTTTT
16,-,few,TRBV7-9,TRBJ1-2,CASSSGETHTNYGYTF,TGTGCCAGCAGCTCGGGGGAGACACATACTAACTATGGCTACACCTTC
16,-,-,TRBV5-1,TRBJ1-4,CASSLMERRSNEKLFF,TGCGCCAGCAGCTTGATGGAGCGCCGATCTAATGAAAAACTGTTTTTT
14,TRBD1,-,TRBV30,TRBJ1-4,CAWTTGDWDEKLFF,TGTGCCTGGACAACAGGGGACTGGGATGAAAAACTGTTTTTT
15,-,-,TRBV7-9,TRBJ1-5,CASSLAPGLNQPQHF,TGTGCCAGCAGCTTAGCCCCGGGCCTCAATCAGCCCCAGCATTTT
19,TRBD2,-,TRBV15,TRBJ2-3,CATSRDQGLAGGHADTQYF,TGTGCCACCAGCAGAGATCAGGGACTAGCGGGGGGGCATGCGGATACGCAGTATTTT
17,TRBD1,-,TRBV4-3,TRBJ1-5,CASSQDRYRGANQPQHF,TGCGCCAGCAGCCAAGATAGGTACAGGGGCGCTAATCAGCCCCAGCATTTT
17,-,-,TRBV4-1,TRBJ1-1,CASSQDNVGQGFTEAFF,TGCGCCAGCAGCCAAGATAATGTAGGGCAGGGGTTCACTGAAGCTTTCTTT
14,TRBD1,once,TRBV14,TRBJ1-6,CASSQGQGYSPLHF,TGTGCCAGCAGCCAAGGACAGGGGTATTCACCCCTCCACTTT
16,-,-,TRBV7-7,TRBJ2-1,CASSPSGGSGYNEQFF,TGTGCTAGCAGCCCGAGTGGAGGGTCGGGGTACAATGAGCAGTTCTTC
14,TRBD1,-,TRBV19,TRBJ1-1,CASTPTGGFTEAFF,TGTGCCAGTACCCCGACAGGGGGCTTCACTGAAGCTTTCTTT